Following are 5 T cell receptor beta chains from one sample sequenced in a study of blood T cells in healthy people across ages. The authors ran a second PCR of 7 to 11 cycles using a sample-barcoded 5' primer and a J-beta primer mix. One entry per CDR3 protein results from TCRdb running MiXCR on the 5' RACE reads. This sample has around 1,500,000 distinct CDR3 sequences, with approximately 40% found just once. The sequenced sample consisted of blood. These receptors were obtained from a woman aged 18 to 35 in good health.

A remark on this clonotype: The junction departs from germline at one end; a sequencing error may be responsible. The V and J genes are TRBV5-1 and TRBJ2-5; possible D gene TRBD2, 6 bases. Per germline, CDR1 SGHRS and CDR2 YFSETQ. This CDR3 has 15 amino acids. As DNA, the CDR3 is TGCGCCGGCAGCTTGGAGGGTTGGGGTGAAGAGACCCAGTACTTC. Residues: CAGSLEGWGEETQYF.

This clonotype was recorded at least ten times. This rearrangement joins TRBV10-3 to TRBJ2-1; 7 nucleotides agree with TRBD2. Germline loops: CDR1 ENHRY, CDR2 SYGVKD. The CDR3 is 14 amino acids. The junction had 6 bases not matched to a gene; V was cut back by 3 bases and J by 7 bases. The CDR3 spells CAISELLARNEQFF. CDR3 sequence (DNA): TGTGCCATCAGTGAATTACTAGCGCGGAATGAGCAGTTCTTC.

This clonotype was picked up many times. The CDR3 DNA follows: TGTGCCAGCAGTTTCCCAGGGAGATCCTACGAGCAGTACTTC. Translated: CASSFPGRSYEQYF. V usage is TRBV12-3 or TRBV12-4 and J usage is TRBJ2-7; possibly TRBD1 or TRBD2 for D (5 bases each). Between the trimmed V and J ends, which lost 3 bases and 1 base, there was a span of 10 bases. This CDR3 has 14 amino acids.

The count of this clonotype is one. The junction departs from the called germline gene at one end, perhaps through a read error. The V call is TRBV20-1, the J call TRBJ2-1; D perhaps matches TRBD2 (5 bases). This CDR3 is built from 14 residues. CDR1 DFQATT and CDR2 SNEGSKA come from the germline V gene (reference sequence). The CDR3 DNA is TGCAGTGCTCCAGGACGAGCGGAATACAATGAGCAGTTATTC. Residues: CSAPGRAEYNEQLF.

The genes are TRBV7-9 and TRBJ2-5, with TRBD1 matching 8 bases. Germline V gene lookup returns CDR1 SEHNR and CDR2 FQNEAQ (reference sequence). The CDR3 sequence is 16 residues long. Trimming cost V 5 bases and J 0 bases; bases outside gene matches: 8. CDR3: CASSPRTGTYQETQYF. The CDR3 DNA follows: TGTGCCAGCAGCCCCCGGACAGGGACGTACCAAGAGACCCAGTACTTC.